Detailed here is one T cell receptor (beta chain). The CDR3 consists of 14 residues. Germline CDR1 and CDR2: SGHTA and FQGNSA. Deletions cut 5 bases from V and 1 base from J, with 10 bases between. Produced via immunoSEQ multiplex PCR; TCRdb's table is partial and in-frame only. Of about 190,000 clones in the sample, approximately 80% are singletons; the top ten hold around 21%. The data stem from a study of blood T cell repertoires in COVID-19. The overall study: Some COVID-19 samples were acute and others convalescent; all came from the United States, Italy and Spain.

The gene calls are TRBV7-2 and TRBJ2-3; D is perhaps TRBD1 (6 bases). Material for sequencing was peripheral blood. This TCR was sampled from a human donor in a cohort sampled during active COVID-19. The CDR3 loop is CASSRRTGTDTQYF. For the CDR3, the DNA is TGTGCCAGCAGCAGGCGGACAGGCACAGATACGCAGTATTTT. Variable domain in full (rest from reference TRBV7-2 and TRBJ2-3): GAGVSQSPSNKVTEKGKDVELRCDPISGHTALYWYRQSLGQGLEFLIYFQGNSAPDKSGLPSDRFSAERTGGSVSTLTIQRTQQEDSAVYLCASSRRTGTDTQYFGPGTRLTVL.